This T cell receptor beta chain appears in the sequencing data of a study of naive and memory T cell subsets. Study observations and caveats: Gini index rose across naive, CM, EM and EMRA in CD4 and CD8. Especially in CD8 cells, naive repertoires contained a few larger clonotypes, possibly CD45RA-re-expressing memory cells.

This clonotype was recorded a few times. Its antigen is not identified. Four subsets defined by CD45RA and CD27 were sorted after CD3, CD4, CD8 and live/dead staining. An equimolar mix of two oligonucleotides served as the beta constant-region primer for TRBC1 and TRBC2. TCRdb reanalysed the UMI-ligation and nested PCR reads using MiXCR and keeps one entry per CDR3 protein. The table shows 130,000 to 150,000 distinct CDR3 sequences, with 15% to 20% occurring only once. CDR1 SGHRS and CDR2 YFSETQ come from the germline V gene. The trim removed 4 bases at V and 9 bases at J, leaving 10 bases unmatched. The CDR3 loop spans 15 amino acids.

The sequence was obtained from a human donor in good health. The chain uses TRBV5-1 and TRBJ2-1, with 10 bases matching TRBD2. Sequencing used naive CD4+ T cells from blood. The CDR3 nucleotides read TGCGCCAGCAGCGGCAGGACTAGCGGCTCGGGTGAGCAGTTCTTC. It encodes CASSGRTSGSGEQFF.